The clone carrying this T cell receptor beta chain has at least ten counts. These data come from a study of T-cell reconstitution after alpha-beta-depleted transplantation in children. The library targeted TCRbeta and was prepared with unique molecular identifiers. A single record per CDR3 protein comes from TCRdb applying MiXCR to the PCR reads. Here the sample spans 200,000 to 250,000 distinct CDR3 sequences, roughly a tenth being singletons. The TCR originated in a human donor who donated a stem cell graft to a child with acute lymphoblastic leukemia. The sequencing here drew on PBMCs from the stem cell graft donor, taken from the stem cell graft.

CDR3 in DNA: TGTGCCAGCAGGCGTCAGGGTTTTCCTGGAAACACCATATATTTT. Protein: CASRRQGFPGNTIYF. The gene calls are TRBV7-9 and TRBJ1-3; possible D gene TRBD1, 5 bases. V was cut by 6 bases and J by 2 bases, with 14 bases left in between. The germline CDR1 and CDR2 sequences are SEHNR and FQNEAQ (reference sequence). The CDR3 is made up of 15 amino acids.